This entry describes one T cell receptor (beta chain). Method: immunoSEQ multiplex PCR; TCRdb's copy keeps in-frame clones and lacks some. The repertoire holds approximately 190,000 clones, with roughly 80% as singletons. The data were obtained in a study of blood T cell repertoires in COVID-19. Trimming cost V 1 base and J 7 bases; bases outside gene matches: 8. Germline CDR1 LGHNA, CDR2 YNFKEQ. The CDR3 contains 16 residues. Sequences were obtained from peripheral blood. This chain joins TRBV4-2 and TRBJ2-1, with 9 positions matching TRBD2. The TCR sequence derives from a man between 60 and 70 years old with acute or convalescent COVID-19. The CDR3 nucleotides are TGTGCCAGCAGCCAAGTCGCGGGAGGGCCTAGGAATGAGCAGTTCTTC. Amino acids: CASSQVAGGPRNEQFF.